This T cell receptor (beta chain) stems from a study of vaccination and CD4 T cells after COVID-19. Regarding this clonotype: Its antigen is unidentified.

Cultured CD4+ T-cell DNA underwent Oncomine TCR Beta short-read sequencing. TCRdb re-called the PCR reads through MiXCR, storing one row per CDR3 protein. Of 7,000 or so distinct CDR3 sequences listed, around 43% are singletons. Looked up from germline, CDR1 is GTSNPN and CDR2 is SVGIG (reference sequence). The junction had 8 bases not matched to a gene; V was cut back by 0 bases and J by 0 bases. The CDR3 is 17 residues long. Sample treatment: roughly 10-day PBMC culture with coronavirus spike peptide pools or control peptides (ViraFEST assay). Gathered ahead of the COVID-19 pandemic (2011-2018) were the CD4+ T cells of the unexposed donor. Cultures got half-medium changes with IL-2 on days 3 and 7.

Sequenced material: CD4+ T cells from blood, cultured in vitro. This clonotype was sampled from a human donor in good health. V and J are TRBV30 and TRBJ1-5; 7 bases align to TRBD1. In nucleotides, the CDR3 is TGTGCCTGGAGTGTATCCCACAGGGGTCTTAGCAATCAGCCCCAGCATTTT. Translated, it gives CAWSVSHRGLSNQPQHF.